Below, 6 T cell receptor beta chains from the same sample are listed, as sequenced in a study of Ad26.COV2.S vaccination and SARS-CoV-2 variants. Measured with immunoSEQ multiplex PCR; TCRdb has only the in-frame clones, and not every one. In the table there are under 600,000 clones, 89% of which are singletons. Treatment: some 20 received Ad26.COV2.S at low or high dose, single or two shots; five or six received placebo; per-sample allocation not given. Collection of the samples took place on day 63 after the first injection of vaccine or placebo. The sequencing used peripheral blood, collected in a trial of Ad26.COV2.S vaccine versus placebo. The receptors were sampled from a person aged 18-65 years who received the Ad26.COV2.S COVID-19 vaccine or a placebo.

The J gene is TRBJ2-1, the V gene TRBV7-9, with a possible D match to TRBD2 (7 bases). The CDR3 length is 14 residues. Germline CDR1 SEHNR, CDR2 FQNEAQ (reference sequence). Between the trimmed V and J ends, which lost 2 bases and 8 bases, there was a span of 13 bases. The CDR3, as DNA: TGTGCCAGCAGCTTATTGGGGGCGGGGGATGAGCAGTTCTTC. It is translated as CASSLLGAGDEQFF.

This clone was counted only a few times. The gene calls are TRBV5-1 and TRBJ2-7; no clear D gene. Per germline, CDR1 SGHRS and CDR2 YFSETQ. This CDR3 is built from 14 residues. V shed 4 bases and J shed 0 bases, with 11 bases lying between them. CDR3 region: CASSLQSSSYEQYF. CDR3 bases: TGCGCCAGCAGCCTTCAGTCTAGCTCCTACGAGCAGTACTTC.

This chain uses TRBV25-1 with TRBJ2-7, with 8 bases matching TRBD1. After removal of 8 bases from V and 4 bases from J, the junction contained 10 bases not matched to a gene. CDR3 length: 14 residues. The germline V gene has CDR1 MGHDK and CDR2 SYGVNS. CDR3: CASQTKTGGYEQYF. The CDR3 region has the DNA TGTGCCAGCCAGACAAAAACAGGGGGTTACGAGCAGTACTTC.

In the case of this clone: The sample holds other DNA sequences that translate to the same CDR3. The chain joins TRBV12-3 or TRBV12-4 to TRBJ2-6; D unclear. This CDR3 has 13 residues. The germline V and J ends were trimmed by 6 bases and 0 bases, with 3 bases remaining between them. The CDR3 loop is CASSRSGANVLTF. CDR3 DNA: TGTGCCAGCAGCCGCTCTGGGGCCAACGTCCTGACTTTC.

The rearrangement uses TRBV5-1 and TRBJ1-2; unclear D gene. Trimming cost V 1 base and J 4 bases, with 8 bases left between them. Germline-derived CDR1 and CDR2 are SGHRS and YFSETQ. The length of the CDR3 is 13 residues. The CDR3 region has the DNA TGCGCCAGCAGCTTGTTTGAGGGCTATGGCTACACCTTC. It encodes CASSLFEGYGYTF. The full variable domain, rest sourced from reference TRBV5-1 and TRBJ1-2, is KAGVTQTPRYLIKTRGQQVTLSCSPISGHRSVSWYQQTPGQGLQFLFEYFSETQRNKGNFPGRFSGRQFSNSRSEMNVSTLELGDSALYLCASSLFEGYGYTFGSGTRLTVV.

The rearrangement links TRBV28 to TRBJ1-1; D remains ambiguous. Trimming took off 1 base at V and 7 bases at J, with 7 bases between the two ends. Germline loops: CDR1 MDHEN, CDR2 SYDVKM. The CDR3 is made up of 12 amino acids. CDR3 amino acids: CASSLFQYEAFF. The CDR3 nucleotides are TGTGCCAGCAGTTTATTTCAGTATGAAGCTTTCTTT.